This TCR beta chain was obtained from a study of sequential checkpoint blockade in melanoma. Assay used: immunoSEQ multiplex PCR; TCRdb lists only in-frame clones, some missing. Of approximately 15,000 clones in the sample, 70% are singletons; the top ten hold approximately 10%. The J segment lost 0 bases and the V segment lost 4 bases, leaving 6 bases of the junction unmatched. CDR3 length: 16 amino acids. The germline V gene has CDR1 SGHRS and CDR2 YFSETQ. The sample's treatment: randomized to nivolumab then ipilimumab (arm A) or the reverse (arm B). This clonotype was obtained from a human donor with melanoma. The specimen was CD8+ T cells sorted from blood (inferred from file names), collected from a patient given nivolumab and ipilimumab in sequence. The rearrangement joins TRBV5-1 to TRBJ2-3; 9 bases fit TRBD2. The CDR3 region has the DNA TGCGCCAGCAGCCCGGGACTAGCCATGAGCACAGATACGCAGTATTTT. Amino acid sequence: CASSPGLAMSTDTQYF. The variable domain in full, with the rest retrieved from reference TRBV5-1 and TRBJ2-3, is KAGVTQTPRYLIKTRGQQVTLSCSPISGHRSVSWYQQTPGQGLQFLFEYFSETQRNKGNFPGRFSGRQFSNSRSEMNVSTLELGDSALYLCASSPGLAMSTDTQYFGPGTRLTVL.